A single sample is the source of the 13 T cell receptor beta chains below, sequenced in a study of identical twins. TCRdb passed the 5' RACE reads through MiXCR, listing each CDR3 protein once. This sample carries nearly 650,000 distinct CDR3 sequences, around 7.5% of them seen once, and the ten largest clones take over 1.5%. These data were likewise used in another study, on yellow fever vaccine responses in identical twins.

The sequencing input was PBMCs. All receptors derive from a woman between 18 and 29 years old in good health.

The chain has TRBV5-5 and TRBJ2-1, with D possibly being TRBD2 (6 bases). Germline CDR1 and CDR2: SGHKS and YYEKEE (reference sequence). V lost 4 bases and J 7 bases, leaving 9 bases between the germline ends. There are 12 residues in the CDR3. CDR3 DNA: TGTGCCAGCAGCACGGGAGATAATGAGCAGTTCTTC. It is translated as CASSTGDNEQFF.

This clonotype was found a few times. The chain links TRBV12-3 or TRBV12-4 to TRBJ2-3, with 8 bases that match TRBD1. This CDR3 region has 16 residues. The J segment lost 4 bases and the V segment lost 5 bases, leaving 11 bases of the junction unmatched. CDR3 sequence (DNA): TGTGCCAGCAGTCCCAACAGGGGGGCATACCCAGATACGCAGTATTTT. This codes for CASSPNRGAYPDTQYF.

Note on this clonotype: It may be a read error: a sequence one base away is much more abundant. The chain recombines TRBV24-1 with TRBJ2-1; D is perhaps TRBD1 (5 bases). The germline gives CDR1 KGHDR, CDR2 SFDVKD. There are 16 residues in the CDR3. The V and J ends lost 5 bases and 0 bases respectively, with 13 bases between them. The CDR3 nucleotides read TGTGCCACCAGTGGCGCAGGGCGGAGCTCCTACAATGAGCAGTTCTTC. Translated: CATSGAGRSSYNEQFF.

In this sample, this clonotype turned up many times. The chain is built from TRBV20-1 and TRBJ1-1; D uncertain. Germline assignment: CDR1 DFQATT and CDR2 SNEGSKA (reference sequence). This CDR3 has 12 residues. The V gene lost 0 bases and the J gene lost 11 bases, with 13 bases spanning the gap. The CDR3 nucleotides are TGCAGTGCTAGAGATCCCAGGATTGAGGCTTTCTTT. Protein product: CSARDPRIEAFF.

The chain joins TRBV7-9 to TRBJ2-7; TRBD1 might be the D (5 bases). In germline, CDR1 is SEHNR, CDR2 FQNEAQ (reference sequence). The CDR3 sequence is 14 residues long. V was pared by 1 base and J by 2 bases, with 9 bases between. The CDR3 spells CASSLVGPTYEQYV. CDR3 DNA sequence: TGTGCCAGCAGCTTAGTGGGGCCTACCTACGAGCAGTACGTC.

The chain is built from TRBV6-1 and TRBJ2-5; 7 bases line up with TRBD2. V lost 2 bases and J lost 2; bases outside the gene matches: 20. CDR1 is MNHNS, CDR2 SASEGT, per germline. The CDR3 is made up of 20 amino acids. For the CDR3, the DNA is TGTGCCAGCAGTGAACCACGTAATTCGAGGGAGGGTAGACTACAAGAGACCCAGTACTTC. It encodes CASSEPRNSREGRLQETQYF.

This clonotype was seen at least ten times. The genes are TRBV10-3 and TRBJ2-2; D possibly corresponds to TRBD2 (5 bases). V was pared by 6 bases and J by 5 bases, with 10 bases between. This CDR3 comprises 13 residues. From germline, CDR1 is ENHRY and CDR2 SYGVKD. CDR3 bases: TGTGCCATCAGAACGACGGGGACCGGGGAGCTGTTTTTT. It translates to CAIRTTGTGELFF.

This clonotype was found many times. The CDR3 bases are TGCAGTGCCCCGGACACCGCTCAGCCTAATTCACCCCTCCACTTT. Protein: CSAPDTAQPNSPLHF. The chain employs TRBV20-1 and TRBJ1-6; D possibly corresponds to TRBD1 (5 bases). Germline V gene data show CDR1 as DFQATT and CDR2 as SNEGSKA (reference sequence). V was pared by 6 bases and J by 6 bases, with 18 bases between. The CDR3 runs 15 residues.

This clonotype was seen a handful of times. This chain connects TRBV7-6 to TRBJ1-1; D is ambiguous. The CDR3 has 15 residues. Germline lookup yields CDR1 SGHVS and CDR2 FNYEAQ. V lost 1 base and J 4 bases, leaving 13 bases between the germline ends. The CDR3 nucleotides are TGTGCCAGCAGCTTAGGGGCGGAAATAAGCACTGAAGCTTTCTTT. It encodes CASSLGAEISTEAFF.

In this sample, this clonotype turned up many times. V usage is TRBV12-3 or TRBV12-4 and J usage is TRBJ2-1; 8 positions agree with TRBD2. The CDR3 is made up of 13 amino acids. The ends lost 9 bases at V and 2 bases at J; junction bases unmatched: 3. The CDR3 DNA follows: TGTGCCAGAAAGCGGGAGCCCTACAATGAGCAGTTCTTC. Its protein product is CARKREPYNEQFF.

This clonotype was recorded a few times. The chain has TRBV5-1 and TRBJ2-1, with 9 nucleotides matching TRBD2. Per the germline V gene, CDR1 is SGHRS and CDR2 is YFSETQ. The CDR3 spans 18 residues. Trimming at V came to 4 bases and at J to 4 bases, leaving 15 bases not matched to a gene. For the CDR3, the DNA is TGCGCCAGCAGCGGCCTAGCGGGACGGGTTTGGGGGTACAATGAGCAGTTCTTC. As protein: CASSGLAGRVWGYNEQFF.

There are a few counts of this clonotype. This chain connects TRBV24-1 to TRBJ2-5, with D perhaps matching TRBD1 or TRBD2 (5 bases each). Germline V gene data show CDR1 as KGHDR and CDR2 as SFDVKD. Deletions cut 1 base from V and 2 bases from J, with 10 bases between. The CDR3 has 15 amino acids. CDR3 protein: CATSDFREFQETQYF. CDR3 sequence (DNA): TGTGCCACCAGTGATTTCAGGGAGTTTCAAGAGACCCAGTACTTC.

In its sample, this clonotype was seen a few times. The genes are TRBV7-9 and TRBJ2-7, with D possibly TRBD1 on 6 matching bases. The V gene's germline CDR1 is SEHNR and CDR2 FQNEAQ (reference sequence). The CDR3 is made up of 15 amino acids. The germline V and J ends were trimmed by 5 bases and 0 bases, with 14 bases remaining between them. For the CDR3, the DNA is TGTGCCAGCAGCACACGACAGGCGGGCTCCTACGAGCAGTACTTC. Amino acid sequence: CASSTRQAGSYEQYF.